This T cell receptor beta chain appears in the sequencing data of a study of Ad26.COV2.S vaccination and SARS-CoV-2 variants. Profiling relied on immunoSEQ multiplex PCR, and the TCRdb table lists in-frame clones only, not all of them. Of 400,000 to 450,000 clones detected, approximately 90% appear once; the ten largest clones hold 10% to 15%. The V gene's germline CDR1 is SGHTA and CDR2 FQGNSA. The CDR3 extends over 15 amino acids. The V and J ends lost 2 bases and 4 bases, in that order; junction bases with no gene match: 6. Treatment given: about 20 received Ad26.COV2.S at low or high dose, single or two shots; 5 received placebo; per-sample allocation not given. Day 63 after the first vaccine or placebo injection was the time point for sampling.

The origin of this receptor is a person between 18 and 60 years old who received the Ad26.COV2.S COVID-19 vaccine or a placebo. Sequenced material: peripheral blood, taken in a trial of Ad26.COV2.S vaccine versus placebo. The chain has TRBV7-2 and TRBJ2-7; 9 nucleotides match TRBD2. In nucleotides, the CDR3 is TGTGCCAGCAGCTTAATTAGCGGGAGTTCTTACGAGCAGTACTTC. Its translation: CASSLISGSSYEQYF.